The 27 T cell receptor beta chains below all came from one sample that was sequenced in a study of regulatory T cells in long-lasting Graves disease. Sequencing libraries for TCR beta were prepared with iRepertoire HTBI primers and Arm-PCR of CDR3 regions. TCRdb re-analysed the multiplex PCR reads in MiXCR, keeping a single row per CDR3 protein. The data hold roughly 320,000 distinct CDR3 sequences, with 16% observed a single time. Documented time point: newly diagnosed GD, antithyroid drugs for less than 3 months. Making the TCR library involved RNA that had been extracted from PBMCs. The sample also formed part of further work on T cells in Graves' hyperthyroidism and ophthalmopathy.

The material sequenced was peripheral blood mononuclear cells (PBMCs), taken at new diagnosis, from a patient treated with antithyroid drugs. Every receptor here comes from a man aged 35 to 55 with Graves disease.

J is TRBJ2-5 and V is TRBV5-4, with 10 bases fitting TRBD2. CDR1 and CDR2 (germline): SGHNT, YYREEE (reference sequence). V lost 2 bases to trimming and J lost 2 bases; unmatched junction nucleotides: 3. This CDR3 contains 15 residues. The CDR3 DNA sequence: TGTGCCAGCAGCTTAATAGCGGGGGGACAAGAGACCCAGTACTTC. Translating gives CASSLIAGGQETQYF.

This CDR3 reads CASSSEGRSSYEQYF. In DNA, the CDR3 is TGCGCCAGCAGCAGTGAGGGGCGTAGCTCCTACGAGCAGTACTTC. V is TRBV5-1 and J is TRBJ2-7, with D tentatively TRBD1 or TRBD2 (5 bases each). Germline lookup yields CDR1 SGHRS and CDR2 YFSETQ. V was cut by 4 bases and J by 0 bases, with 14 bases left in between. The CDR3 length is 15 residues.

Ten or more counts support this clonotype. The CDR3 nucleotides are TGTGCCAGCAGTGGGACTACCTTGCAGTTCTTC. This translates into CASSGTTLQFF. V usage is TRBV12-3 or TRBV12-4 and J usage is TRBJ2-1; TRBD2 matches at 7 bases. The CDR3 totals 11 residues. Germline trimming cut 5 bases from V and 12 bases from J; bases unmatched to any gene: 4.

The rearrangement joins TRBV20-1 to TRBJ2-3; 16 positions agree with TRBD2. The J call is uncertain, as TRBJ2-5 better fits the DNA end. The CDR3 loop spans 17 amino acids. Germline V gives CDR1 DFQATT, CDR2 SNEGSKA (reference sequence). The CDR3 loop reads CSATSGTSGGARETQYF. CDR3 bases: TGCAGTGCTACCTCCGGGACTAGCGGGGGGGCACGGGAGACCCAGTACTTC.

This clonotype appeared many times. In nucleotides, the CDR3 is TGTGCCAGTTGGCCCGAGTCCCTTTCACAGGACAATGAGCAGTTCTTC. Translation: CASWPESLSQDNEQFF. The rearrangement joins TRBV28 to TRBJ2-1, with a tentative D call TRBD1 (5 bases). There are 16 residues in the CDR3. Per the germline V gene, CDR1 is MDHEN and CDR2 is SYDVKM. Trimming took off 9 bases at V and 5 bases at J, with 23 bases between the two ends.

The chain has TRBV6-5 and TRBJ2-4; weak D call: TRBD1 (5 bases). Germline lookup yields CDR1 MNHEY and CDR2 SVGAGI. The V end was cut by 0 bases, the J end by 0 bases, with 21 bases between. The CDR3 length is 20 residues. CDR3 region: CASSYSRTGFYSLAKNIQYF. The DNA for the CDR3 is TGTGCCAGCAGTTACTCGAGAACAGGTTTCTATTCCCTAGCCAAAAACATTCAGTACTTC.

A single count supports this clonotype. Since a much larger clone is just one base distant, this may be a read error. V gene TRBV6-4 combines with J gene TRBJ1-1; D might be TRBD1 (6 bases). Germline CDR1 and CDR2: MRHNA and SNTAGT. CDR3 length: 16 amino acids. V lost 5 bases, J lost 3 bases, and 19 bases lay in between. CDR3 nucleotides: TGTGCCAGCAGTTACCCCGGAATAGGGGGGGACACTGAAGCTTTCTTT. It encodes CASSYPGIGGDTEAFF.

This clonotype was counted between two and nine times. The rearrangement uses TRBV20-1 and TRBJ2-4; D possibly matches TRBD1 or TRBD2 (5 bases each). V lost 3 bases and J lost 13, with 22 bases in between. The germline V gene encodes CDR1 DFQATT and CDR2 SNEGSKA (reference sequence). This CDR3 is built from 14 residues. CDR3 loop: CSARLGPKYNEQYF. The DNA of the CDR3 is TGCAGTGCTAGGTTGGGACCGAAATACAATGAGCAGTACTTC.

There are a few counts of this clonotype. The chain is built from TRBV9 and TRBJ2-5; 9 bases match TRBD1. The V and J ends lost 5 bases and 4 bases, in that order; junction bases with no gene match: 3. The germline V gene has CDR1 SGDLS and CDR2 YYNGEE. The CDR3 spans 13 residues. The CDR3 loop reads CASSWTGAETQYF. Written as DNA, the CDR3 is TGTGCCAGCAGTTGGACAGGGGCAGAGACCCAGTACTTC.

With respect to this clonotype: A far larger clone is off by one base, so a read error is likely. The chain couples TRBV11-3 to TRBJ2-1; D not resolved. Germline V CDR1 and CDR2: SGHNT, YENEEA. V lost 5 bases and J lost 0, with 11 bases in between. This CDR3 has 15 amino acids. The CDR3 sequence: CASSPFISSYNEQFF. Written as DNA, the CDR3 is TGTGCCAGCAGCCCATTCATAAGCTCCTACAATGAGCAGTTCTTC.

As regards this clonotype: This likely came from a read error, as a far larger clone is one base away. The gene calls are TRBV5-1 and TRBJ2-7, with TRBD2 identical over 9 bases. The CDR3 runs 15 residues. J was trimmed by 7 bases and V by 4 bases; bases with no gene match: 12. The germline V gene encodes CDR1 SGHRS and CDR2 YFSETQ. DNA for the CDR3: TGCGCCAGCAGCCTCTTAGCGGGGGCCTACAATGAGCAGTACTTC. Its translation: CASSLLAGAYNEQYF.

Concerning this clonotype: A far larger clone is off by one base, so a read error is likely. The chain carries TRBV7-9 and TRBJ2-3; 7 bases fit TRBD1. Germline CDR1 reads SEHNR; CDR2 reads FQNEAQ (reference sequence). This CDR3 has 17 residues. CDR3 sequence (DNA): TGTACCAGCAGCTTAGGCCGAGGGACAGACCGCACAGATACGCAGTATTTT. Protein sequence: CTSSLGRGTDRTDTQYF.

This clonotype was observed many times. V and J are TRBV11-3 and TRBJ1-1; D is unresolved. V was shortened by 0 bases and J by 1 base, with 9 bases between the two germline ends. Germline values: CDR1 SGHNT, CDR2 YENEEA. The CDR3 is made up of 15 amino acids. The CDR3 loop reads CASSLEVGKNTEAFF. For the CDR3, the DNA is TGTGCCAGCAGCTTAGAGGTGGGGAAGAACACTGAAGCTTTCTTT.

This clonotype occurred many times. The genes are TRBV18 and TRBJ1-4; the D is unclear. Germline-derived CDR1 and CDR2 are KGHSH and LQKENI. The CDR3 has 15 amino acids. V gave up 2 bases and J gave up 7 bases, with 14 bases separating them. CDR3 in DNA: TGTGCCAGCTCACCATGGAGCCAGACCATTGAAAAACTGTTTTTT. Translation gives CASSPWSQTIEKLFF.

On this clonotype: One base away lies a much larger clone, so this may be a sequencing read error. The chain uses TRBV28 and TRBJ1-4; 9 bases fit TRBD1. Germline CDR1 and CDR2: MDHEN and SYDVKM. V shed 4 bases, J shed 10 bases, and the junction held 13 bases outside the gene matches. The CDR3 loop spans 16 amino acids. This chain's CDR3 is CASSSWRDRENVKLFF. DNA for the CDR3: TGTGCCAGCAGTTCTTGGCGGGACAGGGAAAACGTAAAACTGTTTTTT.

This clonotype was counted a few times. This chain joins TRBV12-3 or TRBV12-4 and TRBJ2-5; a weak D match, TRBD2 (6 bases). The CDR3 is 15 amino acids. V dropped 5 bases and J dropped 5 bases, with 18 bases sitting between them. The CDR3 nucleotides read TGTGCCAGCAGTCCCCCCTGGGGGGAGTTGGAGACCCAGTACTTC. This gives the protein CASSPPWGELETQYF.

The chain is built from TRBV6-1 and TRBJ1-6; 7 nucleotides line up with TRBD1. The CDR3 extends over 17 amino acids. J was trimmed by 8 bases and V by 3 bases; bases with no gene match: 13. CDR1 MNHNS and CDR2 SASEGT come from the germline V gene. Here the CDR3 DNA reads TGTGCCAGCAGTGATAGGGGACAAGGGGGCAGGCATTCACCCCTCCACTTT. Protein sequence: CASSDRGQGGRHSPLHF.

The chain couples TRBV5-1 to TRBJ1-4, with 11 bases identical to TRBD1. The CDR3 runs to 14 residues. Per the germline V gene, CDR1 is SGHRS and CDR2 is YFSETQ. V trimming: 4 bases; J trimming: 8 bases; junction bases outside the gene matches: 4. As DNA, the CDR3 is TGCGCCAGCAGCGGACAGGGGGCGCGAGAAAAACTGTTTTTT. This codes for CASSGQGAREKLFF.

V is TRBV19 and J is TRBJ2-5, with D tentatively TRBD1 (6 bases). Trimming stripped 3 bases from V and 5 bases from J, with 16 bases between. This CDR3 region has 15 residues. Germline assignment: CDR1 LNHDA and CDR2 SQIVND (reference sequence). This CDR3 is CASSIARQELETQYF. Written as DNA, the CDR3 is TGTGCCAGTAGTATCGCCCGACAGGAGTTGGAGACCCAGTACTTC.

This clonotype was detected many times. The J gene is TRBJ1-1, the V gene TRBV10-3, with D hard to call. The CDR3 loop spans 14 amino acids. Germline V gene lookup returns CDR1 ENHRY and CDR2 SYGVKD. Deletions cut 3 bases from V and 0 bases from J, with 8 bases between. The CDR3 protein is CAISERMMNTEAFF. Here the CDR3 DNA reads TGTGCCATCAGTGAACGGATGATGAACACTGAAGCTTTCTTT.

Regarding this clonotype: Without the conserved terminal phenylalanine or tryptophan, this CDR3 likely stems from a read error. This CDR3 reads CASSATGLDTQYL. The CDR3 DNA follows: TGTGCCAGCAGTGCCACAGGGTTGGATACGCAGTATCTT. This chain joins TRBV2 and TRBJ2-3; tentative D call: TRBD1 (6 bases). This CDR3 has 13 residues. In germline, CDR1 is SNHLY, CDR2 FYNNEI. V dropped 4 bases and J dropped 6 bases, with 11 bases sitting between them.

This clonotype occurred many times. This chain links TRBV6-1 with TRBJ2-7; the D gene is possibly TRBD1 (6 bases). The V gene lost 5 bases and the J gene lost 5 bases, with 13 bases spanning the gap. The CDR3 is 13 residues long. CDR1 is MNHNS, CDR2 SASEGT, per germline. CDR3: CASSNNRAHEQYF. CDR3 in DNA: TGTGCCAGCAGTAACAACAGGGCCCACGAGCAGTACTTC.

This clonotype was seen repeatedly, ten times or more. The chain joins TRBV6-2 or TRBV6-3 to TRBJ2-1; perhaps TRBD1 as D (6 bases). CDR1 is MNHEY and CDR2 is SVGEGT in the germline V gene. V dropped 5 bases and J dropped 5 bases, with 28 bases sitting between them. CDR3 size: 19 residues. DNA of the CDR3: TGTGCCAGCAGTGCGAGACGACAGGAGACAATTGCTTCTAACAATGAGCAGTTCTTC. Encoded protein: CASSARRQETIASNNEQFF.

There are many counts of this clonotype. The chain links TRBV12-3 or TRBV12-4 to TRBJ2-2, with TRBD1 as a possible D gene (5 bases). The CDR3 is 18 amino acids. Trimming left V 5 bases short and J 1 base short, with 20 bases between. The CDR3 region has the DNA TGTGCCAGCAGTCCGACAGACAACGCTACAGGGAACACCGGGGAGCTGTTTTTT. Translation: CASSPTDNATGNTGELFF.

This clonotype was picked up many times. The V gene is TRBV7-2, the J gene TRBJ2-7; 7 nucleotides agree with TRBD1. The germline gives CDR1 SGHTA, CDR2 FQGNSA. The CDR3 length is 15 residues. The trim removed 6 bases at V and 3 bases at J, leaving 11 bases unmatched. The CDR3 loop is CASRKDRATFYEQYF. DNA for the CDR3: TGTGCCAGCAGGAAAGACAGGGCGACCTTCTACGAGCAGTACTTC.

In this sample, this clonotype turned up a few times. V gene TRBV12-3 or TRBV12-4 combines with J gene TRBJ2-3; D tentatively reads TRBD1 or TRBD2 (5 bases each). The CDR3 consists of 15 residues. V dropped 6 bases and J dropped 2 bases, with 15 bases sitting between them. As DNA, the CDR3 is TGTGCCAGCAGCCCGGGACGAGGGACCACAGATACGCAGTATTTT. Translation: CASSPGRGTTDTQYF.

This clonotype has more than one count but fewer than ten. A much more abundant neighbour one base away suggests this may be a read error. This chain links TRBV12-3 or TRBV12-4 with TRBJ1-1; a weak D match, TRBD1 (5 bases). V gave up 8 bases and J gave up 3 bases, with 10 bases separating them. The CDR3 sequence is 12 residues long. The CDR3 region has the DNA TGTGCCAGCTGCAGGGCGGACACTGAAGCTTTCTTT. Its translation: CASCRADTEAFF.